This entry describes one T cell receptor beta chain. V was cut by 1 base and J by 10 bases, with 17 bases left in between. This CDR3 is built from 16 residues. The germline gives CDR1 MGHRA, CDR2 YSYEKL. Seattle patients were enrolled during active infection and followed longitudinally. The sample comes from a study of blood T cell repertoires in COVID-19. Study-level information: PBMCs, B-cell-depleted T cells, or T cells provided the cDNA or gDNA that made up the material.

Per the original methods: Amplification with reference gene primers provided the estimates of nucleated cell counts. The table came from immunoSEQ multiplex PCR; TCRdb's copy has only in-frame clones and leaves some out. The V and J calls and clone size come from that table; D and trimming were worked out from the DNA. The sample lists about 38,000 clones, 84% seen once, with around 1.6% in the top ten. The source of this sequence is a man aged 55 to 70 with COVID-19, enrolled during active disease. The specimen was peripheral blood. V and J are TRBV4-1 and TRBJ1-6, with a tentative D call TRBD1 (5 bases). This chain's CDR3 is CASSQVFMQGGSPLHF. The CDR3 coding sequence is TGCGCCAGCAGCCAAGTCTTCATGCAGGGTGGCTCACCCCTCCACTTT.